The rows below give T cell receptor beta chains drawn from one sample of a study of cytomegalovirus exposure and HLA in healthy donors. Some clones are missing from TCRdb's copy, which holds only in-frame ones; the method was immunoSEQ multiplex PCR. This sample has about 160,000 clones, with around 84% found just once. The sequenced sample was PBMCs. All receptors derive from a man aged 50-59 years in good health and CMV-seropositive. CDR3s include the opening cysteine and the closing phenylalanine or tryptophan. D genes are given only for firm matches.

v_call	d_call	cdr3_aa
TRBV6-5	NA	CASSEGRSGNTIYF
TRBV28	NA	CASSFSNYGYTF
TRBV19	TRBD1	CASSIDRLAGGRSNQPQHF
TRBV6-5	TRBD1	CASSSYTGVSDTQYF
TRBV5-1	TRBD2	CASRGLADTGELFF
TRBV9	TRBD2	CASSFGSGSHLASSYNEQFF
TRBV11-2	TRBD1	CASRFRGTGVTGELFF
TRBV7-6	TRBD1	CASSPLGQGDSPLHF
TRBV14	TRBD2	CASSRTGGSTDTQYF
TRBV10-3	NA	CAISDLTGEAFF
TRBV6-5	NA	CASSMDWETQYF
TRBV7-6	NA	CASSLGQSSGNTIYF
TRBV15	NA	CATSRDLPKYGQPQHF
TRBV30	TRBD2	CAWSPGGRRYNEQFF
TRBV6-5	NA	CASSYSYRGNTEAFF
TRBV7-2	TRBD2	CASSSGLAGNTGELFF
TRBV5-1	TRBD2	CASSPTSGRNNEQFF
TRBV7-9	NA	CASSSNRAYEQYF
TRBV19	NA	CASSWGGDGQPQHF
TRBV5-1	TRBD1	CASSIAGTDEQYF
TRBV29-1	TRBD1	CSGGQGLNTEAFF
TRBV5-4	TRBD1	CASSLRQGAGTGELFF